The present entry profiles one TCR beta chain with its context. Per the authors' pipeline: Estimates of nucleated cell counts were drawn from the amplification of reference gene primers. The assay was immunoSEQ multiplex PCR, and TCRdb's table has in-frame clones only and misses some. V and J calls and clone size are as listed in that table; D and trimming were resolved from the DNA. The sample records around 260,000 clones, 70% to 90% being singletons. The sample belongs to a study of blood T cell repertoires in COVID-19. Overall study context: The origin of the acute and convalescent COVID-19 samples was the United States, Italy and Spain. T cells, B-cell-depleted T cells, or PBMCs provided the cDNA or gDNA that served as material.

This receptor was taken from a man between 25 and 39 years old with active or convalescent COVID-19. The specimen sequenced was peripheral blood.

The CDR3 protein is CASSRQGGNTEAFF. The CDR3 DNA reads as TGTGCCAGCTCACGGCAGGGAGGTAACACTGAAGCTTTCTTT. The gene calls are TRBV18 and TRBJ1-1; D is perhaps TRBD1 (5 bases). V was cut by 4 bases and J by 2 bases, with 11 bases left in between. The CDR3 extends over 14 amino acids. Germline lookup yields CDR1 KGHSH and CDR2 LQKENI.